This note documents a single TCR beta chain sequence. Trimming at V came to 6 bases and at J to 4 bases, leaving 10 bases not matched to a gene. CDR3 length: 15 residues. The V gene's germline CDR1 is SEHNR and CDR2 FQNEAQ (reference sequence). Original analysis: Amplified reference gene primers provided the basis for estimating nucleated cell counts. Some clones are missing from TCRdb's copy, which holds only in-frame ones; the method was immunoSEQ multiplex PCR. V, J and clone size are those of that table, while D and trimming were read from the DNA. The sample holds 45,000 to 50,000 clones, roughly nine tenths seen once. The sample comes from a study of blood T cell repertoires in COVID-19. Overall study: Material from acute and convalescent COVID-19 was sourced from the United States, Italy and Spain. In each case, the material was cDNA or gDNA derived from T cells, B-cell-depleted T cells, or PBMCs.

The sequence derives from a human donor in a cohort sampled during active COVID-19. The sequencing sample was made of peripheral blood. This chain connects TRBV7-9 to TRBJ1-2, with 8 nucleotides matching TRBD1. The CDR3 nucleotides read TGTGCCAGCAGTCCACGACAGGGGACTCTCTATGGCTACACCTTC. Its protein is CASSPRQGTLYGYTF.